Listed below are T cell receptor beta chains from one sample, sequenced in a study of radiation and T cells in renal cell carcinoma. Profiling relied on immunoSEQ multiplex PCR, and the TCRdb table lists in-frame clones only, not all of them. The sample lists fewer than 200,000 clones, about 88% seen once, with around 11% in the top ten. The sequences come from blood, collected from a patient whose treatment included radiotherapy and nephrectomy. These receptors all stem from a woman in her forties or fifties with renal cell carcinoma. CDR3s include the opening cysteine and the closing phenylalanine or tryptophan. Each record gives: clone size, D gene, V gene, J gene, CDR3 DNA, CDR3 protein. The D gene is left open where the match is weak. Not every row has a clone size; where given, it reads once, few, many or a size class.

>once|-|TRBV30|TRBJ1-3
TGTGCCTGGAGTGTAACCTCTGGAAACACCATATATTTT
CAWSVTSGNTIYF
>-|-|TRBV7-9|TRBJ1-1
TGTGCCAGCAGCTTACAGGGCGGTAACACTGAAGCTTTCTTT
CASSLQGGNTEAFF
>-|-|TRBV7-8|TRBJ1-5
TGTGCCAGCAGCTTAGCTAGAGCGGGGTCCCAGCCCCAGCATTTT
CASSLARAGSQPQHF
>-|TRBD2|TRBV4-2|TRBJ2-1
TGTGCCAGCAGCCAAGAAAATTTGCTTCTCGGACTAGCGGGGTTTGAGCAGTTCTTC
CASSQENLLLGLAGFEQFF
>-|-|TRBV5-1|TRBJ2-3
TGCGCCAGCAGCTTGGGACAGGGAGGAGATACGCAGTATTTT
CASSLGQGGDTQYF
>-|-|TRBV18|TRBJ2-1
TGTGCCAGCTCACCTAGTATCAGCAATGAGCAGTTCTTC
CASSPSISNEQFF
>-|-|TRBV9|TRBJ1-2
TGTGCCAGCAGCCCCCAGGGTAACTATGGCTACACCTTC
CASSPQGNYGYTF
>-|-|TRBV10-3|TRBJ2-7
TGTGCCATCAGTGGTTCCGGGACCCACGAGCAGTACTTC
CAISGSGTHEQYF
>-|-|TRBV5-1|TRBJ2-1
TGCGCCAGCAACTTGGAGGTAAGCTCCTACAATGAGCAGTTCTTC
CASNLEVSSYNEQFF
>-|-|TRBV19|TRBJ1-1
TGTGCCAGTAGTATGGGAGAACGGAACACTGAAGCTTTCTTT
CASSMGERNTEAFF
>-|-|TRBV30|TRBJ1-4
TGTGCCTGGAGTTATCTTGAGGGGCAGAGAGGTGAAAAACTGTTTTTT
CAWSYLEGQRGEKLFF
>-|TRBD1|TRBV7-2|TRBJ1-5
TGTGCCAGCAGCCCTCGGACAGGGAACAATCAGCCCCAGCATTTT
CASSPRTGNNQPQHF
>-|-|TRBV7-9|TRBJ1-5
TGTGCCAGCAGCAAAACAGCGATAAGCAATCAGCCCCAGCATTTT
CASSKTAISNQPQHF
>-|-|TRBV30|TRBJ1-1
TGTGCCTGGAGCCAACAGGTCACTGAAGCTTTCTTT
CAWSQQVTEAFF
>-|-|TRBV6-1|TRBJ2-1
TGTGCCAGCAAGACGGACCTTTCCTACAATGAGCAGTTCTTC
CASKTDLSYNEQFF
>-|TRBD2|TRBV2|TRBJ2-5
TGTGCCAGCAGTGTCGGCGCGGGGGGAGGGAAGGAGACCCAGTACTTC
CASSVGAGGGKETQYF
>-|TRBD1|TRBV2|TRBJ1-1
TGTGCCAGCAGACCCGGGACAGGGACCATGAACACTGAAGCTTTCTTT
CASRPGTGTMNTEAFF
>few|-|TRBV19|TRBJ2-7
TGTGCCAGTAGTATAGGACAAGCCTACGAGCAGTACTTC
CASSIGQAYEQYF
>-|TRBD1|TRBV11-2|TRBJ1-1
TGTGCCAGCAGCCCAGCCAGGGGGCCCCGTGCGAGGGCTTTCTTT
CASSPARGPRARAFF
>-|-|TRBV6-1|TRBJ1-4
TGTGCCAGCAGTGAACGGCGGGGGTACGAAAAACTGTTTTTT
CASSERRGYEKLFF
>-|-|TRBV6-5|TRBJ1-6
TGTGCCAGCAGTTCCCGGACAGACTCACCCCTCCACTTT
CASSSRTDSPLHF
>-|TRBD2|TRBV9|TRBJ2-1
TGTGCCAGCAGCGTAGTGTTAGCGGGGGAAGGAGAGCAGTTCTTC
CASSVVLAGEGEQFF
>-|-|TRBV7-3|TRBJ1-3
TGTGCCAGCAGCCCCCAAGGGCAAGGGGCTGGAAACACCATATATTTT
CASSPQGQGAGNTIYF
>-|-|TRBV5-1|TRBJ2-5
TGCGCCAGCAGCTGGCCAAGAAGTGAGACCCTACAAGAGACCCAGTACTTC
CASSWPRSETLQETQYF
>-|TRBD2|TRBV11-2|TRBJ2-7
TGTGCCAGCAGCTTACTAGCGGGGGGTGGTGTCTACGAGCAGTACTTC
CASSLLAGGGVYEQYF
>-|-|TRBV6-1|TRBJ2-7
TGTGCCAGCTCGACCCGGGACTCTAGCTCCTACGAGCAGTACTTC
CASSTRDSSSYEQYF
>-|-|TRBV7-2|TRBJ2-1
TGTGCCAGCAGCTTAGAAAGGGTGTATGAGCAGTTCTTC
CASSLERVYEQFF
>-|TRBD2|TRBV19|TRBJ2-1
TGTGCCAGTAGTATAGGACTAGCGAGTAACAATGAGCAGTTCTTC
CASSIGLASNNEQFF
>-|-|TRBV5-6|TRBJ1-5
TGTGCCAGCAGCTTTGGGGCAGGGGATCAGCCCCAGCATTTT
CASSFGAGDQPQHF
>-|-|TRBV30|TRBJ2-3
TGTGCCTGGAGTCAAGGGGGAGATACGCAGTATTTT
CAWSQGGDTQYF
>-|-|TRBV5-6|TRBJ1-2
TGTGCCAGCAGCTCGGGCGACTATGGCTACACCTTC
CASSSGDYGYTF
>-|-|TRBV6-9|TRBJ1-5
TGTGCCAGCGGTTCCCCGCCCCAGCATTTT
CASGSPPQHF
>-|-|TRBV6-6|TRBJ1-2
TGTGCCAGCAGTTATATAGGGGGATCGAACTATGGCTACACCTTC
CASSYIGGSNYGYTF
>-|TRBD2|TRBV7-7|TRBJ2-2
TGTGCTAGCAGCTTAGGCGGGGGGAACACCGGGGAGCTGTTTTTT
CASSLGGGNTGELFF
>-|-|TRBV6-1|TRBJ2-3
TGTGCCAGCAGTGAAGCTAGAGAGTTAAGGCAGTATTTT
CASSEARELRQYF
>-|TRBD1|TRBV10-3|TRBJ1-1
TGTGCCATCAAGGTACCGGGACAGGGAACTGAAGCTTTCTTT
CAIKVPGQGTEAFF
>-|-|TRBV5-1|TRBJ2-2
TGCGCCAGCAGCTTAAACACCGGGGAGCTGTTTTTT
CASSLNTGELFF
>-|-|TRBV30|TRBJ1-6
TGTGCCTGCCGTCGGGGGGGGAATAATTCACCCCTCCACTTT
CACRRGGNNSPLHF
>-|-|TRBV5-6|TRBJ1-1
TGTGCCAGCAGCGAGCTTGGGGTAGAGACTGAAGCTTTCTTT
CASSELGVETEAFF
>-|-|TRBV6-5|TRBJ2-1
TGTGCCAGCAATTATGGTTGGGGAAGGCTCTACAATGAGCAGTTCTTC
CASNYGWGRLYNEQFF
>-|-|TRBV7-8|TRBJ2-3
TGTGCCAGCAGCCTAAATCACAGGGAGGATACGCAGTATTTT
CASSLNHREDTQYF
>-|-|TRBV7-2|TRBJ2-3
TGTGCCAGCAGCTTAAGGGGTTTCACAGATACGCAGTATTTT
CASSLRGFTDTQYF
>-|TRBD2|TRBV6-5|TRBJ2-7
TGTGCCAGCAGTTACTCGGCTAGCGGAACCTACGAGCAGTACTTC
CASSYSASGTYEQYF
>-|TRBD1|TRBV19|TRBJ1-4
TGTGCCAGTAGCGACAGGGTGAATGAAAAACTGTTTTTT
CASSDRVNEKLFF
>-|-|TRBV6-5|TRBJ1-1
TGTGCCAGCAGTTACTCAGGATGGGGGGTGAACACTGAAGCTTTCTTT
CASSYSGWGVNTEAFF
>few|-|TRBV7-9|TRBJ2-7
TGTGCCAGCAGCCGTGCCGGCTACGAGCAGTACTTC
CASSRAGYEQYF
>-|-|TRBV13|TRBJ1-1
TGTGCCAGCAGCTTAGGAGGGGGGGGGCTGAACACTGAAGCTTTCTTT
CASSLGGGGLNTEAFF
>-|TRBD1|TRBV29-1|TRBJ2-5
TGCAGCGGGACAGGGGCCAACTTACAAGAGACCCAGTACTTC
CSGTGANLQETQYF
>-|TRBD1|TRBV5-8|TRBJ1-2
TGTGCCAGCAGCTTCCTCGACAGGGACTATGGCTACACCTTC
CASSFLDRDYGYTF